Listed below are T cell receptor beta chains from one sample, sequenced in a study of response to subunit inactivated influenza vaccine. TCRdb itself ran the RT-PCR reads through MiXCR, one entry per CDR3 protein. Of roughly 760,000 distinct CDR3 sequences in the sample, around 20% were seen once. This specimen consisted of PBMCs from blood, obtained 4 to 6 days after vaccination. These receptors originate from a man aged 50-60 years who received an inactivated influenza vaccine. CDR3s include the opening cysteine and the closing phenylalanine or tryptophan. A D gene is named only where the DNA matches it firmly. Rows give clone size only sometimes, using once, few, many, or a class for an expanded clone.

v_call	cdr3_length	d_call	j_call	clone_size	cdr3_nt	cdr3_aa
TRBV5-1	18	TRBD2	TRBJ2-5	-	TGCGCCAGCACCCCACGGTGGGCTAGCGGGGGGTACCAAGAGACCCAGTACTTC	CASTPRWASGGYQETQYF
TRBV10-3	15	-	TRBJ2-3	-	TGTGCCATCAGTGAATCCCCCGGGCCCACAGATACGCAGTATTTT	CAISESPGPTDTQYF
TRBV24-1	14	-	TRBJ2-2	-	TGTGCCACCAGTGTACGGGCGAACACCGGGGAGCTGTTTTTT	CATSVRANTGELFF
TRBV6-2/TRBV6-3	16	TRBD2	TRBJ2-7	-	TGTGCCAGCAGTTACCACCTGGCAGGACTAGCCGCCGAGCAGTACTTC	CASSYHLAGLAAEQYF
TRBV27	16	TRBD2	TRBJ2-2	-	TGTGCCAGCAGTTTGGCCGCGGGAGATGGTACCGGGGAGCTGTTTTTT	CASSLAAGDGTGELFF
TRBV20-1	12	TRBD2	TRBJ2-1	few	TGCAGCACAAAACTAGCGTACAATGAGCAGTTCTTC	CSTKLAYNEQFF
TRBV10-3	13	TRBD1	TRBJ1-4	few	TGTGCCATGCAGGGGGCGACTAATGAAAAACTGTTTTTT	CAMQGATNEKLFF
TRBV29-1	14	-	TRBJ2-2	many	TGCAGCGGGTCAGTAGGAGGGAACACCGGGGAGCTGTTTTTT	CSGSVGGNTGELFF
TRBV27	15	-	TRBJ2-5	-	TGTGCCAGCAGTTTATTTGGGAGAGGTGGTGTGACCCAGTACTTC	CASSLFGRGGVTQYF
TRBV29-1	14	-	TRBJ1-2	-	TGCAGCGTGGCCCTAAAAAGGGCCAACTATGGCTACACCTTC	CSVALKRANYGYTF
TRBV4-3	20	TRBD2	TRBJ2-7	-	TGCGCCAGCAGCCAAGATTTAGTCGGATCGGCTAGCGGGCTTTCCTACGAGCAGTACTTC	CASSQDLVGSASGLSYEQYF
TRBV20-1	15	TRBD2	TRBJ2-5	-	TGCAGTGCTAAATGGACTAGCGGGAGGAGAGAGACCCAGTACTTC	CSAKWTSGRRETQYF
TRBV7-3	15	TRBD2	TRBJ2-2	-	TGTGCCAGCAGCTCCGACGGACTAGCATCCGGGGAGCTGTTTTTT	CASSSDGLASGELFF
TRBV9	17	TRBD1	TRBJ2-2	few	TGTGCCAGCAGCGGAAAGACAGGGGGCGCGGACACCGGGGAGCTGTTTTTT	CASSGKTGGADTGELFF
TRBV28	13	-	TRBJ2-3	-	TGTGCCAGTCTAGGGCAGGGCACAGATACGCAGTATTTT	CASLGQGTDTQYF
TRBV7-9	13	-	TRBJ2-7	few	TGTGCCAGCAGCCATTGGGCCTCCTACGAGCAGTACTTC	CASSHWASYEQYF
TRBV20-1	17	TRBD2	TRBJ2-5	few	TGCAGTGCTCCTGGGGAGACTAGCGGGGGGGTTCTGGAGACCCAGTACTTC	CSAPGETSGGVLETQYF